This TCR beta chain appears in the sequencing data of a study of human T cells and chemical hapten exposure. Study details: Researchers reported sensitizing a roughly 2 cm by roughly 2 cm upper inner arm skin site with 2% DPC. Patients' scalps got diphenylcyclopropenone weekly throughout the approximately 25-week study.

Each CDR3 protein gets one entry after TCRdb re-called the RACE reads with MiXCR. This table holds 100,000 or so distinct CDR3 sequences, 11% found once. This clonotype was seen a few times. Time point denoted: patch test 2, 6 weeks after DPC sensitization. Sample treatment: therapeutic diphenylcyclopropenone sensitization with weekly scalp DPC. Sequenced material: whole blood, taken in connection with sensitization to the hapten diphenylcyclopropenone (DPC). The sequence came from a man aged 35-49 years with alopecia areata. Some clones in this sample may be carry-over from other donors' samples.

CDR3 residues: CASPAGQVNTEAFF. The CDR3 bases are TGTGCCAGTCCCGCAGGACAGGTGAACACTGAAGCTTTCTTT. V gene TRBV19 combines with J gene TRBJ1-1; 7 bases fit TRBD1. The CDR3 is made up of 14 amino acids. With V trimmed by 8 bases and J by 0 bases, 6 bases remained unmatched. CDR1 and CDR2 from the germline V gene are LNHDA and SQIVND (reference sequence).